The 32 T cell receptor beta chains listed next were all sequenced from one sample in a study of post-analysis software for immune sequencing data. These receptors have no identified antigens. General observations from the study: About 5 TRBV segments were significantly more frequent in patients than in controls. TRBV5-6, TRBV5-1 and TRBV20-1 were among these segments.

Tagging with unique molecular identifiers was a feature of the TCR beta cDNA libraries. TCRdb reanalysed the PCR reads using MiXCR and keeps one entry per CDR3 protein. The sample has almost 700,000 distinct CDR3 sequences; 55% to 70% are singletons. The material sequenced was blood. These TCRs come from a girl aged 2-10 years with multiple sclerosis.

This chain connects TRBV20-1 to TRBJ2-7; 12 positions match TRBD2. Germline V gene lookup returns CDR1 DFQATT and CDR2 SNEGSKA (reference sequence). This CDR3 region has 15 residues. J gave up 2 bases and V 6 bases, and 8 bases lay outside the gene matches. CDR3 in amino acids: CSARGTSGGTYEQYF. For the CDR3, the DNA is TGCAGTGCGAGGGGCACTAGCGGGGGGACCTACGAGCAGTACTTC.

The sample holds a few counts of this clonotype. The genes are TRBV11-2 and TRBJ2-7, with a weak D call TRBD2 (5 bases). Germline-derived CDR1 and CDR2 are SGHAT and FQNNGV. The CDR3 sequence is 16 residues long. Between the trimmed V and J ends, which lost 4 bases and 2 bases, there was a span of 18 bases. The CDR3 DNA sequence: TGTGCCAGCAGCTCTGAGGGCGCCGGGTATCCCTACGAGCAGTACTTC. Its translation: CASSSEGAGYPYEQYF. Based on the CDR3 plus reference TRBV11-2 and TRBJ2-7, the full variable domain is EAGVAQSPRYKIIEKRQSVAFWCNPISGHATLYWYQQILGQGPKLLIQFQNNGVVDDSQLPKDRFSAERLKGVDSTLKIQPAKLEDSAVYLCASSSEGAGYPYEQYFGPGTRLTVT.

The CDR3 coding sequence is TGTGCCAGCAGCCCACGGACTAGCGGGGCCCGGGAGCAGTTCTTC. Encoded protein: CASSPRTSGAREQFF. The genes are TRBV7-2 and TRBJ2-1, with TRBD2 matching 12 bases. CDR1 is SGHTA and CDR2 is FQGNSA in the germline V gene. V gave up 5 bases and J gave up 10 bases; unmatched junction bases: 9. The CDR3 has 15 residues.

This clonotype was observed a few times. V is TRBV2 and J is TRBJ2-1; D gene uncertain. The CDR3 is 11 amino acids. The germline V gene has CDR1 SNHLY and CDR2 FYNNEI. The V end was cut by 6 bases, the J end by 15 bases, with 15 bases between. The CDR3 bases are TGTGCCAGCAGGACCACTCCCCTCGGGTTCTTC. It is translated as CASRTTPLGFF.

V is TRBV6-2 or TRBV6-3 and J is TRBJ2-7; 8 bases agree with TRBD1. V was clipped by 0 bases and J by 3 bases; unmatched bases: 10. This CDR3 region has 17 residues. Germline V lookup: CDR1 MNHEY, CDR2 SVGEGT. CDR3 coding DNA: TGTGCCAGCAGTTACTCGAGTCCAGGGGGCCTTTACTACGAGCAGTACTTC. It specifies CASSYSSPGGLYYEQYF.

The chain carries TRBV7-2 and TRBJ2-3; 7 nucleotides line up with TRBD2. J lost 3 bases, V lost 3 bases, and 6 bases had no gene match. This CDR3 is 15 amino acids long. Germline-derived CDR1 and CDR2 are SGHTA and FQGNSA. In DNA form, the CDR3 reads TGTGCCAGCAGCTTCTACGGACTAGTAACAGATACGCAGTATTTT. Translating gives CASSFYGLVTDTQYF.

The chain is built from TRBV5-5 and TRBJ2-1, with D perhaps TRBD1 (5 bases). V lost 4 bases and J 10 bases, leaving 18 bases between the germline ends. CDR3 size: 14 residues. Germline CDR1 is SGHKS and CDR2 is YYEKEE (reference sequence). CDR3 bases: TGTGCCAGCAGCCCTCCTCGACAGTTTCGGGAGCAGTTCTTC. Translated, it gives CASSPPRQFREQFF.

The rearrangement links TRBV5-4 to TRBJ2-1; TRBD2 might be the D (6 bases). The V gene lost 4 bases and the J gene lost 6 bases, with 17 bases spanning the gap. Germline loops: CDR1 SGHNT, CDR2 YYREEE (reference sequence). This CDR3 comprises 15 residues. CDR3 protein: CASSLRGLHANEQFF. CDR3 sequence (DNA): TGTGCCAGCAGCCTCCGGGGACTGCATGCCAATGAGCAGTTCTTC.

This clonotype was detected a few times. The chain joins TRBV12-3 or TRBV12-4 to TRBJ2-1; possible D gene TRBD1, 6 bases. The CDR3 runs to 15 residues. Trimming pared 3 bases from V and 0 bases from J, leaving 9 bases between. The CDR3 coding sequence is TGTGCCAGCAGTTTTGGACAGAGCTCCTACAATGAGCAGTTCTTC. It encodes CASSFGQSSYNEQFF.

V is TRBV20-1 and J is TRBJ2-7, with D perhaps being TRBD1 or TRBD2 (5 bases each). This CDR3 is 18 amino acids long. Germline loops: CDR1 DFQATT, CDR2 SNEGSKA (reference sequence). The ends were cut back, 0 bases at V and 3 bases at J, with 24 bases in the middle. Here the CDR3 reads CSARDYGERGTSGYEQYF. CDR3 DNA: TGCAGTGCTAGAGATTACGGGGAGAGAGGGACGTCAGGCTACGAGCAGTACTTC.

The chain uses TRBV21-1 and TRBJ2-1; no check of the table's D call, TRBD2, against the DNA was made. TRBV21-1 is listed as a pseudogene. The CDR3 has 19 amino acids. CDR3 nucleotide sequence: TGTGCCAGCAGCAAATTCCCTACATTAGCGGGCGGCTCCTACAATGAGCAGTTCTTC. As protein: CASSKFPTLAGGSYNEQFF.

This clonotype was recorded only once. The rearrangement uses TRBV5-6 and TRBJ1-2; the match to TRBD1 covers 9 bases. CDR1 and CDR2 (germline): SGHDT, YYEEEE. The V segment lost 0 bases and the J segment 7 bases; nucleotides outside the gene matches: 10. CDR3 length equals 16 residues. CDR3 DNA sequence: TGTGCCAGCAGCTTGGTATTGACAGGGGGAAGGATTGGCTACACCTTC. Translated, it gives CASSLVLTGGRIGYTF.

V and J are TRBV4-3 and TRBJ2-3; 7 bases align to TRBD2. Germline assignment: CDR1 LGHNA and CDR2 YSLEER. The CDR3 length is 16 residues. V shed 0 bases and J 6 bases; nucleotides not matched to a gene: 9. CDR3 DNA sequence: TGCGCCAGCAGCCAAGAAGTTCTAGCGGAGGTCGATACGCAGTATTTT. The encoded protein is CASSQEVLAEVDTQYF.

The V gene is TRBV3-1, the J gene TRBJ2-4, with D unclear. Trimming stripped 2 bases from V and 2 bases from J, with 7 bases between. Germline CDR1 is LGHDT and CDR2 is YNNKEL (reference sequence). CDR3 length equals 14 residues. In nucleotides, the CDR3 is TGTGCCAGCAGCCAAAACGCTCCCAAAAACATTCAGTACTTC. Its translation is CASSQNAPKNIQYF.

The chain recombines TRBV5-1 with TRBJ2-5; D ambiguous. Trimming stripped 2 bases from V and 0 bases from J, with 5 bases between. Per the germline V gene, CDR1 is SGHRS and CDR2 is YFSETQ. This CDR3 region has 13 residues. CDR3 amino acids: CASSFPDQETQYF. CDR3 nucleotides: TGCGCCAGCAGCTTTCCAGACCAAGAGACCCAGTACTTC.

V is TRBV7-9 and J is TRBJ2-7; 7 nucleotides line up with TRBD1. The CDR3 loop spans 12 amino acids. V lost 5 bases to trimming and J lost 6 bases; unmatched junction nucleotides: 4. CDR1 and CDR2 (germline): SEHNR, FQNEAQ (reference sequence). This CDR3 is CASSLGQVEQYF. CDR3 coding DNA: TGTGCCAGCAGCCTAGGACAGGTCGAGCAGTACTTC.

V usage is TRBV3-1 and J usage is TRBJ2-1; 9 nucleotides align to TRBD1. This CDR3 region has 15 residues. Germline CDR1 is LGHDT and CDR2 is YNNKEL (reference sequence). The J segment lost 5 bases and the V segment lost 5 bases, leaving 7 bases of the junction unmatched. The CDR3 region is CASSGGTGRNNEQFF. In nucleotides, the CDR3 is TGTGCCAGCAGCGGGGGGACAGGGAGGAACAATGAGCAGTTCTTC.

This chain uses TRBV15 with TRBJ2-5; D is unclear. The J call may be in error: the DNA end matches TRBJ2-7 better. The germline gives CDR1 LNHNV, CDR2 YYDKDF (reference sequence). The CDR3 length is 13 residues. The CDR3 spells CATSMLQGSEQYF. The DNA of the CDR3 is TGTGCCACCAGCATGCTCCAAGGTTCCGAGCAGTACTTC.

Written as DNA, the CDR3 is TGCGCCAGCAGCCCGACCCGATGGAACGGGAGTGATGAGCAGTTCTTC. Translation gives CASSPTRWNGSDEQFF. The V and J genes are TRBV4-1 and TRBJ2-1, with TRBD2 as a possible D gene (6 bases). The V gene's germline CDR1 is MGHRA and CDR2 YSYEKL. This CDR3 has 16 amino acids. V lost 4 bases and J 8 bases, leaving 21 bases between the germline ends.

This chain joins TRBV7-9 and TRBJ1-1; D call uncertain. CDR3 length equals 18 residues. In germline, CDR1 is SEHNR, CDR2 FQNEAQ (reference sequence). Trimming took 5 bases from V and 1 from J, leaving 23 bases between them. Here the CDR3 reads CASSPQPPTAASNTEAFF. The CDR3 bases are TGTGCCAGCAGCCCGCAGCCCCCCACAGCTGCCTCGAACACTGAAGCTTTCTTT.

This chain connects TRBV7-6 to TRBJ1-2; a possible D gene is TRBD1 (5 bases). V shed 4 bases and J shed 4 bases, with 16 bases lying between them. The CDR3 has 15 residues. Germline V gene lookup returns CDR1 SGHVS and CDR2 FNYEAQ. CDR3 sequence (DNA): TGTGCCAGCAGCTCACCCCGGGACTCCATCTATGGCTACACCTTC. Its translation is CASSSPRDSIYGYTF.

The genes are TRBV7-3 and TRBJ2-1; a possible D gene is TRBD2 (7 bases). CDR3 size: 19 residues. Germline V gene lookup returns CDR1 SGHTA and CDR2 FQGTGA. The ends were cut back, 5 bases at V and 5 bases at J, with 28 bases in the middle. This CDR3 is CASSLYLGRGGGLDNEQFF. CDR3 DNA: TGTGCCAGCAGCCTATATCTCGGGAGAGGGGGGGGCTTGGACAATGAGCAGTTCTTC. Full variable domain (remainder filled in from reference TRBV7-3 and TRBJ2-1): GAGVSQTPSNKVTEKGKYVELRCDPISGHTALYWYRQSLGQGPEFLIYFQGTGAADDSGLPNDRFFAVRPEGSVSTLKIQRTERGDSAVYLCASSLYLGRGGGLDNEQFFGPGTRLTVL.

This chain connects TRBV6-1 to TRBJ1-5; D ambiguous. Germline CDR1 reads MNHNS; CDR2 reads SASEGT. The V end lost 2 bases, the J end lost 2 bases, and 13 bases lay between the germline ends. CDR3 length equals 16 residues. CDR3 region: CASSEHGGKGNQPQHF. CDR3 nucleotides: TGTGCCAGCAGTGAACATGGAGGGAAAGGCAATCAGCCCCAGCATTTT.

The rearrangement joins TRBV10-3 to TRBJ1-5; D is ambiguous. The length of the CDR3 is 13 residues. Germline lookup yields CDR1 ENHRY and CDR2 SYGVKD. V shed 7 bases and J shed 7 bases, with 14 bases lying between them. CDR3 sequence reads: CAITPVEGQPQHF. Here the CDR3 DNA reads TGTGCCATCACCCCCGTGGAGGGCCAGCCCCAGCATTTT.

The chain recombines TRBV7-9 with TRBJ2-6; the D call may be TRBD1 or TRBD2 (5 bases each). The CDR3 is 19 amino acids. V lost 5 bases and J 3 bases, leaving 23 bases between the germline ends. Per the germline V gene, CDR1 is SEHNR and CDR2 is FQNEAQ (reference sequence). The CDR3 region has the DNA TGTGCCAGCAGCACACCGGGACCCCTCACCCACTTTGGGGCCAACGTCCTGACTTTC. This sequence encodes CASSTPGPLTHFGANVLTF.

In its sample, this clonotype was seen a few times. For the CDR3, the DNA is TGCAGTGCTAGACCTGGGGGCCGGGTCAGAACCAAGAGCAATCAGCCCCAGCATTTT. Protein sequence: CSARPGGRVRTKSNQPQHF. The chain recombines TRBV20-1 with TRBJ1-5, with D possibly being TRBD1 (6 bases). This CDR3 is 19 amino acids long. V lost 2 bases and J 1 base, leaving 24 bases between the germline ends. The V gene's germline CDR1 is DFQATT and CDR2 SNEGSKA (reference sequence).

This rearrangement joins TRBV7-2 to TRBJ1-2, with D perhaps matching TRBD1 (5 bases). V was shortened by 3 bases and J by 0 bases, with 8 bases between the two germline ends. The length of the CDR3 is 14 residues. Per the germline V gene, CDR1 is SGHTA and CDR2 is FQGNSA. CDR3 nucleotides: TGTGCCAGCAGCTTTGACAGCGCTAACTATGGCTACACCTTC. Residues: CASSFDSANYGYTF.

CDR3 sequence reads: CASSFGTDGYTF. In DNA form, the CDR3 reads TGTGCCAGCAGCTTCGGGACAGATGGCTACACCTTC. This chain uses TRBV7-9 with TRBJ1-2; TRBD1 matches at 7 bases. This CDR3 is 12 amino acids long. Unmatched junction bases numbered 1, after V lost 3 bases and J lost 6 bases. CDR1 and CDR2 from the germline V gene are SEHNR and FQNEAQ (reference sequence).

This clonotype was recorded a few times. The chain employs TRBV29-1 and TRBJ2-1; D uncertain. Per the germline V gene, CDR1 is SQVTM and CDR2 is ANQGSEA. Trimming removed 3 bases from V and 4 bases from J, with 10 bases in between. The CDR3 is 13 residues long. CDR3 residues: CSVDSGGYNEQFF. The DNA for the CDR3 is TGCAGCGTTGATTCAGGCGGTTACAATGAGCAGTTCTTC.

The V gene is TRBV7-8, the J gene TRBJ2-1, with 7 bases that match TRBD2. Germline V gene sequence: CDR1 SGHVS, CDR2 FQNEAQ. The CDR3 loop spans 15 amino acids. Trimming cost V 3 bases and J 9 bases; bases outside gene matches: 11. CDR3 loop: CASSLEGGSRGEQFF. The CDR3 bases are TGTGCCAGCAGCTTGGAAGGCGGGAGTAGAGGTGAGCAGTTCTTC.

This clonotype was recorded a few times. The CDR3 DNA follows: TGTGCCAGCAGTTTTAATAGCGGGGCTGTCTACGAGCAGTACTTC. Its translation is CASSFNSGAVYEQYF. J is TRBJ2-7 and V is TRBV12-3 or TRBV12-4; 8 bases match TRBD2. After removal of 3 bases from V and 3 bases from J, the junction contained 7 bases not matched to a gene. The CDR3 loop spans 15 amino acids.

The CDR3 nucleotides read TGTGCCAGCAGCCGAGACCAAAGGGGCGGAGGCAATGAGCAGTTCTTC. Encoded protein: CASSRDQRGGGNEQFF. J is TRBJ2-1 and V is TRBV7-3; D may be TRBD1 or TRBD2 (5 bases each). The CDR3 runs 16 residues. Germline V gene lookup returns CDR1 SGHTA and CDR2 FQGTGA. The V and J ends lost 5 bases and 6 bases respectively, with 20 bases between them.